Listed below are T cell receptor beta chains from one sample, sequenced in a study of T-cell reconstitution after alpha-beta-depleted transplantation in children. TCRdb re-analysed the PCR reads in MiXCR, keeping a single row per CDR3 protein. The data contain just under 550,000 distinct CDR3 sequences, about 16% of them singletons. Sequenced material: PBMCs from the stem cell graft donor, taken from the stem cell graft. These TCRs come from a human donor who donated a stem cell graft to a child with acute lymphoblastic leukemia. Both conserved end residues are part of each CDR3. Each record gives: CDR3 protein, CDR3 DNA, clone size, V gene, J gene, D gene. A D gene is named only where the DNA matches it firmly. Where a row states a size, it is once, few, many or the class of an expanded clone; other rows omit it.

CAISELGALNTEAFF	TGTGCCATCAGTGAATTAGGGGCGCTGAACACTGAAGCTTTCTTT	few	TRBV10-3	TRBJ1-1	-
CASTKDGYEQYF	TGTGCCAGCACAAAGGACGGCTACGAGCAGTACTTC	-	TRBV27	TRBJ2-7	-
CAWDGRVRTSTDTQYF	TGTGCCTGGGACGGACGTGTACGGACTAGCACAGATACGCAGTATTTT	-	TRBV30	TRBJ2-3	-
CASSLRGNSYEQYF	TGTGCCAGCAGCTTAAGGGGTAACTCCTACGAGCAGTACTTC	many	TRBV27	TRBJ2-7	-
CSGWVYVTSTDTQYF	TGCAGCGGGTGGGTTTACGTAACTAGCACAGATACGCAGTATTTT	-	TRBV29-1	TRBJ2-3	-
CASSWTLTSVSYEQYF	TGTGCCAGCAGCTGGACATTGACTAGCGTCTCCTACGAGCAGTACTTC	-	TRBV5-8	TRBJ2-7	TRBD2
CASSLGTWEKLFF	TGTGCCAGCAGTTTAGGGACTTGGGAAAAACTGTTTTTT	-	TRBV12-3/TRBV12-4	TRBJ1-4	-
CASSPPGARVSTGELFF	TGTGCCAGCAGCCCCCCGGGAGCCAGAGTTTCCACCGGGGAGCTGTTTTTT	-	TRBV28	TRBJ2-2	-
CASSLDAGPYNEQFF	TGTGCCAGCAGCTTGGATGCGGGCCCCTACAATGAGCAGTTCTTC	-	TRBV7-2	TRBJ2-1	-
CASSVDAGFSYNEQFF	TGTGCCAGCAGCGTAGATGCAGGGTTCTCCTACAATGAGCAGTTCTTC	many	TRBV9	TRBJ2-1	-
CASWIAFAGANVLTF	TGTGCCAGCTGGATTGCTTTCGCTGGGGCCAACGTCCTGACTTTC	few	TRBV7-9	TRBJ2-6	-
CSVEGESQETQYF	TGCAGCGTTGAAGGGGAGTCGCAAGAGACCCAGTACTTC	few	TRBV29-1	TRBJ2-5	-
CASSPPPTRHEQYF	TGTGCCAGCAGCCCCCCTCCGACTAGACACGAGCAGTACTTC	few	TRBV5-6	TRBJ2-7	-
CSAGGGGLYEQYF	TGCAGTGCTGGGGGGGGAGGCCTCTACGAGCAGTACTTC	-	TRBV20-1	TRBJ2-7	TRBD2
CASSLLADYEQYF	TGCGCCAGCAGCTTGTTAGCGGACTACGAGCAGTACTTC	-	TRBV5-1	TRBJ2-7	-
CASSQRLAGGNDEQFF	TGTGCCAGCAGCCAGAGACTAGCGGGAGGGAACGATGAGCAGTTCTTC	-	TRBV14	TRBJ2-1	TRBD2
CASSQAGVNYGYTF	TGCGCCAGCAGCCAAGCAGGGGTTAACTATGGCTACACCTTC	-	TRBV4-1	TRBJ1-2	-
CASSLSSAGWLTDTQYF	TGTGCCAGCAGCTTATCTTCGGCGGGCTGGCTCACAGATACGCAGTATTTT	few	TRBV7-2	TRBJ2-3	-
CASSESQVSGANVLTF	TGCGCCAGCAGTGAGTCACAGGTCTCTGGGGCCAACGTCCTGACTTTC	few	TRBV10-2	TRBJ2-6	-
CASSIAERPKRDYGYTF	TGCGCCAGCAGCATTGCCGAACGCCCGAAGCGGGACTATGGCTACACCTTC	-	TRBV5-1	TRBJ1-2	-
CASSPGLSPYYEQYF	TGTGCCAGCAGCCCAGGACTATCCCCCTACTACGAGCAGTACTTC	-	TRBV7-8	TRBJ2-7	-
CASSLGAGLRETQYF	TGTGCCAGCAGCTTGGGGGCGGGTCTTAGAGAGACCCAGTACTTC	-	TRBV7-2	TRBJ2-5	-
CASSPENPSGNTIYF	TGCGCCAGCAGCCCTGAGAACCCCTCTGGAAACACCATATATTTT	few	TRBV5-1	TRBJ1-3	-
CAWSVVSNTEAFF	TGTGCCTGGAGTGTAGTTTCGAACACTGAAGCTTTCTTT	few	TRBV30	TRBJ1-1	-
CSARVAGVSYEQYF	TGCAGTGCTAGGGTAGCGGGGGTCTCCTACGAGCAGTACTTC	-	TRBV20-1	TRBJ2-7	TRBD2
CASRPPPERNTGELFF	TGTGCCAGCAGACCCCCTCCGGAGCGGAACACCGGGGAGCTGTTTTTT	-	TRBV7-2	TRBJ2-2	-
CSADRGPNEQFF	TGCAGCGCTGACAGGGGACCAAATGAGCAGTTCTTC	few	TRBV29-1	TRBJ2-1	TRBD1
CASSPLALSYEQYF	TGCGCCAGCAGCCCTCTGGCATTGTCCTACGAGCAGTACTTC	few	TRBV5-1	TRBJ2-7	-
CASSVDGIAGEGYNEQFF	TGTGCCAGCAGCGTAGACGGGATCGCGGGAGAGGGATACAATGAGCAGTTCTTC	-	TRBV9	TRBJ2-1	TRBD2
CASSPRVTEAFF	TGTGCCAGCTCACCACGAGTAACTGAAGCTTTCTTT	-	TRBV18	TRBJ1-1	-
CSVLTGSNTEAFF	TGCAGCGTTCTAACAGGGTCGAACACTGAAGCTTTCTTT	-	TRBV29-1	TRBJ1-1	-
CASSLDPGGPGLVTLNEQFF	TGCGCCAGCAGCTTGGACCCAGGGGGACCGGGACTAGTTACGCTCAATGAGCAGTTCTTC	-	TRBV5-1	TRBJ2-1	-
CASSTHDSQNTEAFF	TGTGCCAGTAGTACCCACGACAGCCAGAACACTGAAGCTTTCTTT	-	TRBV19	TRBJ1-1	-
CASSSEQGHGNTIYF	TGCGCCAGCAGCTCCGAACAGGGTCATGGAAACACCATATATTTT	-	TRBV5-1	TRBJ1-3	-
CASSALRDRRGLHGYTF	TGTGCCAGCAGTGCGCTTCGGGACAGGCGGGGTTTACATGGCTACACCTTC	-	TRBV12-3/TRBV12-4	TRBJ1-2	TRBD1
CASSLSSGVAYEQYF	TGCGCCAGCAGCTTGTCGTCAGGGGTCGCCTACGAGCAGTACTTC	few	TRBV5-1	TRBJ2-7	-
CASTSPIRGGNYGYTF	TGTGCCAGCACCTCCCCCATAAGAGGGGGTAACTATGGCTACACCTTC	-	TRBV7-9	TRBJ1-2	-
CASSGLLGFNEQFF	TGTGCCAGCTCGGGACTTTTAGGATTCAATGAGCAGTTCTTC	-	TRBV27	TRBJ2-1	-
CASSLVFAESHHNEQFF	TGTGCCAGCAGCTTAGTTTTTGCAGAATCCCACCACAATGAGCAGTTCTTC	-	TRBV7-9	TRBJ2-1	-
CASSRDRGREKLFF	TGCGCCAGCAGTCGGGACAGGGGGCGGGAAAAACTGTTTTTT	few	TRBV5-1	TRBJ1-4	TRBD1
CASSDWSTDTQYF	TGCGCCAGCAGCGACTGGAGTACAGATACGCAGTATTTT	-	TRBV5-1	TRBJ2-3	-
CASSQEAGTPTDTQYF	TGTGCCAGCAGCCAAGAGGCTGGGACGCCCACAGATACGCAGTATTTT	many	TRBV3-1	TRBJ2-3	-
CASSLPNYNEQFF	TGTGCCAGCAGTTTACCTAACTACAATGAGCAGTTCTTC	-	TRBV12-3/TRBV12-4	TRBJ2-1	-
CASSQMNGRQGANYGYTF	TGTGCCAGCTCCCAGATGAATGGCCGACAGGGAGCTAACTATGGCTACACCTTC	few	TRBV3-1	TRBJ1-2	TRBD1
CASSQGGLAGSEQYF	TGTGCCAGCAGCCAAGGAGGGCTAGCGGGATCGGAGCAGTACTTC	many	TRBV3-1	TRBJ2-7	TRBD2
CASSGVWRGHF	TGTGCCAGCAGCGGAGTCTGGAGGGGCCATTTT	-	TRBV2	TRBJ1-5	-